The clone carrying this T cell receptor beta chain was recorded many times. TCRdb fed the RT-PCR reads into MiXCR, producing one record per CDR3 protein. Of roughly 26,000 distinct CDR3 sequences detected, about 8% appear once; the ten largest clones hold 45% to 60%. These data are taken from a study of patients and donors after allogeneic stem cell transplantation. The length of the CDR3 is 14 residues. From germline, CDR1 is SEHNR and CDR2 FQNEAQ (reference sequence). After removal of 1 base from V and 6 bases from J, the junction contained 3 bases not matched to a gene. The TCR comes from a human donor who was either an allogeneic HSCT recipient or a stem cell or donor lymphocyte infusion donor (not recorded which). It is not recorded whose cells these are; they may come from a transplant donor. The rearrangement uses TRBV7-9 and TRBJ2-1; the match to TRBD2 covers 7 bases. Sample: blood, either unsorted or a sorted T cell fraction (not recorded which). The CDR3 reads CASSLGGRSNEQFF. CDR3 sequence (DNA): TGTGCCAGCAGCTTAGGCGGGAGAAGCAATGAGCAGTTCTTC. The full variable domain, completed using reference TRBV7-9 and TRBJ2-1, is DTGVSQNPRHKITKRGQNVTFRCDPISEHNRLYWYRQTLGQGPEFLTYFQNEAQLEKSRLLSDRFSAERPKGSFSTLEIQRTEQGDSAMYLCASSLGGRSNEQFFGPGTRLTVL.